This T cell receptor beta chain was identified in a study of CD8 T cells in Susac syndrome. Study-wide findings and caveats: The study's TCR sequencing and HLA analysis covered a relatively small number of individuals, and the study acknowledged this.

TEMRA cells were FACS-enriched and CD8+ and CD4+ T cells negatively isolated. With respect to this clonotype: Its antigen is unknown.

Reverse transcription used roughly 0.45 to 1 ug RNA and random hexamers. TCRdb itself ran the immunoSEQ multiplex PCR reads through MiXCR, one entry per CDR3 protein. The table lists roughly 130,000 distinct CDR3 sequences, approximately 94% of them singletons. The CDR3 is 14 residues long. The germline gives CDR1 SGHTA, CDR2 FQGNSA. V was clipped by 1 base and J by 0 bases, with 7 bases between them. The sample was CD4+ T cells from PBMCs. V usage is TRBV7-2 and J usage is TRBJ2-7; the D is unclear. This receptor was obtained from a human donor with multiple sclerosis. CDR3 loop: CASSLGLSSYEQYF. CDR3 nucleotides: TGTGCCAGCAGCTTAGGACTCAGCTCCTACGAGCAGTACTTC.